This is a list of T cell receptor beta chains from one sample in a study of blood T cell repertoires in COVID-19. TCRdb's copy holds only in-frame clones and misses some; the assay was immunoSEQ multiplex PCR. The sample yields some 200,000 clones, roughly 88% seen once. The sequencing input was peripheral blood. The source of these receptors is a man aged 45-65 years with active or convalescent COVID-19. Both conserved end residues are part of each CDR3. The D gene is left open where the match is weak. A row's size may be missing; if present it is once, few, many or a size class.

D: TRBD1
V: TRBV28
J: TRBJ2-2
size: .
CDR3: CASSRGDRDQGELFF
DNA: TGTGCCAGCAGCCGAGGGGACAGGGACCAGGGGGAGCTGTTTTTT

D: TRBD1
V: TRBV5-1
J: TRBJ2-7
size: .
CDR3: CASSFQGADEQYF
DNA: TGCGCCAGCAGCTTTCAGGGGGCAGACGAGCAGTACTTC

D: TRBD2
V: TRBV27
J: TRBJ2-1
size: .
CDR3: CASSTKGLVSYNEQFF
DNA: TGTGCCAGCAGCACCAAGGGACTAGTCTCCTACAATGAGCAGTTCTTC

D: .
V: TRBV7-6
J: TRBJ2-1
size: .
CDR3: CASSLSLTSSYNEQFF
DNA: TGTGCCAGCAGCTTAAGTTTGACTAGCTCCTACAATGAGCAGTTCTTC

D: .
V: TRBV5-1
J: TRBJ2-2
size: .
CDR3: CASRQAIGELFF
DNA: TGCGCCAGCCGACAGGCTATCGGGGAGCTGTTTTTT

D: .
V: TRBV7-2
J: TRBJ2-3
size: .
CDR3: CASSLVITDTQYF
DNA: TGTGCCAGCAGCTTAGTCATCACAGATACGCAGTATTTT

D: TRBD1
V: TRBV2
J: TRBJ1-5
size: .
CDR3: CASSMSTGTEYSNQPQHF
DNA: TGTGCCAGCAGTATGAGTACCGGGACAGAATATAGCAATCAGCCCCAGCATTTT

D: .
V: TRBV21-1
J: TRBJ1-1
size: .
CDR3: CASSPRARECTEAFF
DNA: TGTGCCAGCAGCCCCCGGGCCAGGGAATGCACTGAAGCTTTCTTT

D: .
V: TRBV20-1
J: TRBJ1-1
size: few
CDR3: CSARRTREAFF
DNA: TGCAGTGCTAGACGTACTCGAGAAGCTTTCTTT

D: TRBD1
V: TRBV5-1
J: TRBJ1-6
size: .
CDR3: CASSSLTGGSSPLHF
DNA: TGCGCCAGCAGCTCCCTGACAGGGGGCAGTTCACCCCTCCACTTT

D: TRBD1
V: TRBV2
J: TRBJ1-1
size: .
CDR3: CASTQQGAWTEAFF
DNA: TGTGCCAGCACCCAACAGGGGGCTTGGACTGAAGCTTTCTTT

D: .
V: TRBV14
J: TRBJ2-5
size: .
CDR3: CASSPWAEETQYF
DNA: TGTGCCAGCAGCCCGTGGGCAGAAGAGACCCAGTACTTC

D: .
V: TRBV15
J: TRBJ1-3
size: .
CDR3: CATSSGGNTIYF
DNA: TGTGCCACCAGCTCGGGTGGAAACACCATATATTTT

D: .
V: TRBV2
J: TRBJ1-2
size: .
CDR3: CASSEGNSICGYTF
DNA: TGTGCCAGCAGTGAAGGGAACAGTATCTGTGGCTACACCTTC

D: .
V: TRBV24-1
J: TRBJ2-2
size: .
CDR3: CATSDFQGGRANTGELFF
DNA: TGTGCCACCAGTGATTTTCAAGGGGGACGGGCGAACACCGGGGAGCTGTTTTTT

D: TRBD1
V: TRBV3-1/TRBV3-2
J: TRBJ2-1
size: .
CDR3: CASSLWTGDNEQFF
DNA: TGTGCCAGCAGCCTATGGACAGGCGACAATGAGCAGTTCTTC

D: .
V: TRBV4-3
J: TRBJ1-2
size: .
CDR3: CASSQDTGYLGDYGYTF
DNA: TGCGCCAGCAGCCAAGATACAGGGTATTTGGGCGACTATGGCTACACCTTC

D: TRBD2
V: TRBV24-1
J: TRBJ2-7
size: .
CDR3: CATSDRQGGHYEQYF
DNA: TGTGCCACCAGTGATAGGCAGGGAGGGCACTACGAGCAGTACTTC

D: .
V: TRBV7-2
J: TRBJ2-3
size: .
CDR3: CASSFHYGTDTQYF
DNA: TGTGCCAGCAGCTTTCACTATGGCACAGATACGCAGTATTTT

D: TRBD1
V: TRBV6-5
J: TRBJ1-1
size: few
CDR3: CASSDSDRGNEAFF
DNA: TGTGCCAGCAGTGACTCGGACAGGGGTAATGAAGCTTTCTTT

D: TRBD2
V: TRBV7-2
J: TRBJ2-3
size: .
CDR3: CASSIGLAGGQGTQYF
DNA: TGTGCCAGCAGCATAGGACTAGCGGGGGGGCAGGGTACGCAGTATTTT

D: .
V: TRBV10-1
J: TRBJ1-1
size: .
CDR3: CASSETDARRDTEAFF
DNA: TGCGCCAGCAGTGAGACTGACGCCCGGAGGGACACTGAAGCTTTCTTT

D: TRBD2
V: TRBV10-3
J: TRBJ2-7
size: .
CDR3: CAIQDPGGRDEQYF
DNA: TGTGCCATCCAGGACCCAGGCGGGAGAGATGAGCAGTACTTC

D: .
V: TRBV6-4
J: TRBJ2-1
size: .
CDR3: CASSTTLWDTEFF
DNA: TGTGCCAGCAGTACGACCTTATGGGACACCGAGTTCTTC

D: .
V: TRBV18
J: TRBJ2-1
size: .
CDR3: CASSPLVAPYNEQFF
DNA: TGTGCCAGCTCACCTCTGGTGGCCCCCTACAATGAGCAGTTCTTC

D: .
V: TRBV7-8
J: TRBJ2-7
size: .
CDR3: CASSLLDSPYEQYF
DNA: TGTGCCAGCAGCTTACTGGACAGCCCCTACGAGCAGTACTTC

D: .
V: TRBV3-1/TRBV3-2
J: TRBJ1-2
size: few
CDR3: CASSQGFGGGNGYTF
DNA: TGTGCCAGCAGCCAGGGCTTCGGGGGGGGCAATGGCTACACCTTC

D: TRBD1
V: TRBV18
J: TRBJ1-1
size: .
CDR3: CASSPGGTVLNTEAFF
DNA: TGTGCCAGCTCACCTGGAGGGACAGTCCTGAACACTGAAGCTTTCTTT

D: TRBD1
V: TRBV6-5
J: TRBJ2-1
size: .
CDR3: CASGQGAYNEQFF
DNA: TGTGCCAGTGGACAGGGGGCCTACAATGAGCAGTTCTTC

D: .
V: TRBV7-6
J: TRBJ2-5
size: .
CDR3: CASSLWRETQYF
DNA: TGTGCCAGCAGCTTATGGAGGGAGACCCAGTACTTC

D: TRBD1
V: TRBV29-1
J: TRBJ2-7
size: .
CDR3: CSASSSGTGGREQYF
DNA: TGCAGCGCCTCCTCCTCCGGGACAGGGGGCCGGGAGCAGTACTTC

D: .
V: TRBV7-2
J: TRBJ1-2
size: .
CDR3: CASSLSFYGYTF
DNA: TGTGCCAGCAGCTTGTCTTTCTATGGCTACACCTTC

D: .
V: TRBV28
J: TRBJ1-3
size: .
CDR3: CASSDSRSGNTIYF
DNA: TGTGCCAGCAGTGACAGCCGCTCTGGAAACACCATATATTTT

D: TRBD2
V: TRBV19
J: TRBJ2-2
size: .
CDR3: CASSIFGGRFNTGELFF
DNA: TGTGCCAGTAGTATTTTTGGCGGGAGGTTCAACACCGGGGAGCTGTTTTTT

D: TRBD2
V: TRBV7-2
J: TRBJ2-6
size: .
CDR3: CARAGGPLSGANVLTF
DNA: TGTGCCAGGGCGGGAGGTCCGCTCTCTGGGGCCAACGTCCTGACTTTC

D: TRBD1
V: TRBV5-6
J: TRBJ2-2
size: .
CDR3: CASSSMRTGLNTGELFF
DNA: TGTGCCAGCAGCTCCATGAGGACAGGGCTTAACACCGGGGAGCTGTTTTTT

D: TRBD2
V: TRBV24-1
J: TRBJ2-1
size: .
CDR3: CATSDMLAGENEQFF
DNA: TGTGCCACCAGTGATATGCTAGCGGGGGAGAATGAGCAGTTCTTC

D: TRBD2
V: TRBV7-2
J: TRBJ2-3
size: .
CDR3: CASSQTSGRPTDTQYF
DNA: TGTGCCAGCAGCCAGACTAGCGGGAGGCCCACAGATACGCAGTATTTT

D: TRBD1
V: TRBV7-8
J: TRBJ2-3
size: .
CDR3: CASSPRGQGTNTQYF
DNA: TGTGCCAGCAGCCCGCGGGGACAGGGGACAAATACGCAGTATTTT

D: TRBD2
V: TRBV28
J: TRBJ2-1
size: few
CDR3: CASSPSGGPNNEQFF
DNA: TGTGCCAGCAGTCCTAGCGGGGGGCCAAACAATGAGCAGTTCTTC

D: .
V: TRBV21-1
J: TRBJ2-6
size: .
CDR3: CASPRGTEESSGANVLTF
DNA: TGTGCCAGCCCTCGAGGAACGGAAGAGAGCTCTGGGGCCAACGTCCTGACTTTC

D: TRBD1
V: TRBV5-4
J: TRBJ1-6
size: .
CDR3: CASSSGGGNSPLHF
DNA: TGTGCCAGCAGCTCAGGGGGAGGTAATTCACCCCTCCACTTT

D: .
V: TRBV30
J: TRBJ1-4
size: .
CDR3: CAWSPQATEKLFF
DNA: TGTGCCTGGAGTCCCCAGGCAACGGAAAAACTGTTTTTT

D: .
V: TRBV9
J: TRBJ2-7
size: .
CDR3: CASSVTGSLRRFEQYF
DNA: TGTGCCAGCAGCGTAACCGGGAGCCTCCGAAGATTCGAGCAGTACTTC

D: .
V: TRBV5-1
J: TRBJ2-1
size: .
CDR3: CASSLSRPSDEQFF
DNA: TGCGCCAGCAGCTTGTCAAGACCAAGCGATGAGCAGTTCTTC

D: .
V: TRBV4-1
J: TRBJ2-7
size: .
CDR3: CASSLEVPVASSYEQYF
DNA: TGCGCCAGCAGCCTTGAAGTTCCAGTCGCTAGCTCCTACGAGCAGTACTTC

D: .
V: TRBV3-1/TRBV3-2
J: TRBJ1-3
size: .
CDR3: CASSQVDSGNTIYF
DNA: TGTGCCAGCAGCCAAGTAGACTCTGGAAACACCATATATTTT

D: TRBD1
V: TRBV28
J: TRBJ1-6
size: once
CDR3: CASSPYSGQGAYSPLHF
DNA: TGTGCCAGCAGTCCTTATTCCGGACAGGGGGCTTATTCACCCCTCCACTTT

D: .
V: TRBV7-2
J: TRBJ2-3
size: .
CDR3: CASSPVAASTDTQYF
DNA: TGTGCCAGCAGCCCCGTGGCGGCTAGCACAGATACGCAGTATTTT

D: TRBD2
V: TRBV5-4
J: TRBJ2-4
size: .
CDR3: CASSLVGGGANIQYF
DNA: TGTGCCAGCAGCTTGGTTGGCGGGGGGGCTAACATTCAGTACTTC

D: .
V: TRBV29-1
J: TRBJ1-2
size: .
CDR3: CSVVQGNYGYTF
DNA: TGCAGCGTTGTTCAGGGAAACTATGGCTACACCTTC

D: .
V: TRBV7-2
J: TRBJ1-2
size: .
CDR3: CASSFEQGEGYGYTF
DNA: TGTGCCAGCAGCTTTGAACAGGGTGAGGGCTATGGCTACACCTTC

D: TRBD1
V: TRBV19
J: TRBJ2-7
size: .
CDR3: CASSIDRGTGVNEQYF
DNA: TGTGCCAGTAGTATAGATCGGGGGACAGGGGTTAACGAGCAGTACTTC